This T cell receptor (beta chain) was sequenced for a study of OX40 agonist ivuxolimab in advanced cancers. At the level of the study: Patients were infused with ivuxolimab every 2 weeks at 0.01 to 10 mg/kg. Anti-PD-1, anti-PD-L1 or anti-CTLA-4 therapy given earlier was allowed, and approximately 43% had some. Three patients showed partial responses: one hepatocellular carcinoma and two cutaneous melanoma cases.

CDR1 and CDR2 (germline): MNHEY, SMNVEV (reference sequence). V was clipped by 0 bases and J by 6 bases, with 14 bases between them. The CDR3 has 15 residues. The data were produced by immunoSEQ multiplex PCR, yet TCRdb's version contains in-frame clones alone and is incomplete. The data hold nearly 50,000 clones, with over 90% observed a single time. The source is an adult with an advanced solid tumor such as melanoma, head and neck, liver or kidney cancer. The chain uses TRBV27 and TRBJ1-2; D is unclear. The sample here was CD4+ or CD8+ T cells sorted from blood, taken in a trial of the OX40 agonist ivuxolimab. The CDR3 nucleotides are TGTGCCAGCAGTTTATCCACAGTGTTTAGTGATGGCTACACCTTC. Amino acid sequence: CASSLSTVFSDGYTF.